What follows describes a single T cell receptor (beta chain). The authors prepared the TCRbeta library with unique molecular identifiers. MiXCR, applied by TCRdb to the PCR reads, yields one record per CDR3 protein. The sample includes 250,000 to 400,000 distinct CDR3 sequences, approximately 23% of them seen just once. The data stem from a study of T-cell reconstitution after alpha-beta-depleted transplantation in children. Trimming shortened V by 4 bases and J by 6 bases, and 16 bases separated the two germline ends. This CDR3 region has 15 residues. This specimen consisted of PBMCs, mostly from graft donor cells, obtained 180 days after TCRalphabeta/CD19-depleted stem cell transplant. The chain uses TRBV12-3 or TRBV12-4 and TRBJ1-5, with D possibly TRBD1 on 5 matching bases. The sequence came from a male patient under 18 who had a stem cell transplant for acute lymphoblastic leukemia, so the T cells may come from the graft donor. The CDR3 nucleotides read TGTGCCAGCAGTTCGAGGGGCGAAAGGGGTCAGCCCCAGCATTTT. Residues: CASSSRGERGQPQHF.